A selection of T cell receptor beta chains follows, all from one sample in a study of shared clonotypes between healthy human individuals. Some clones are missing from TCRdb's copy, which holds only in-frame ones; the method was immunoSEQ multiplex PCR. This repertoire shows some 1.4 million clones, around 97% found once; its top ten account for roughly 1.1%. Material for sequencing was naive CD4+ T cells sorted from blood. The receptors were gathered from a man aged 30 to 39 in good health. Each CDR3 is given with its conserved first and last residue. The order of the fields is J gene, clone size, D gene, V gene, CDR3 protein, CDR3 DNA. A D gene is named only where the DNA matches it firmly. The size of a clone is reported for some rows only, either as once, few or many, or as a class for expanded clones.

j_call: TRBJ2-2; clone_size: .; d_call: .; v_call: TRBV18; cdr3_aa: CASSQAQLRTANTGELFF; cdr3_nt: TGTGCCAGCTCCCAGGCCCAGTTAAGAACGGCGAACACCGGGGAGCTGTTTTTT
j_call: TRBJ1-2; clone_size: .; d_call: .; v_call: TRBV6-4; cdr3_aa: CASSETGTASGYTF; cdr3_nt: TGTGCCAGCAGTGAGACCGGGACGGCGTCTGGCTACACCTTC
j_call: TRBJ1-5; clone_size: .; d_call: .; v_call: TRBV6-1; cdr3_aa: CASSEYGGGGFNQPQHF; cdr3_nt: TGTGCCAGCAGTGAATATGGGGGAGGTGGATTCAATCAGCCCCAGCATTTT
j_call: TRBJ1-1; clone_size: .; d_call: TRBD1; v_call: TRBV11-3; cdr3_aa: CASSSTRQGRTEAFF; cdr3_nt: TGTGCCAGCAGCTCCACTCGACAGGGGCGCACTGAAGCTTTCTTT
j_call: TRBJ1-1; clone_size: once; d_call: .; v_call: TRBV10-3; cdr3_aa: CAISEDRRMNTEAFF; cdr3_nt: TGTGCCATCAGTGAGGACAGAAGAATGAACACTGAAGCTTTCTTT
j_call: TRBJ2-1; clone_size: .; d_call: TRBD2; v_call: TRBV4-1; cdr3_aa: CASSQVRLAVDEQFF; cdr3_nt: TGCGCCAGCAGCCAAGTGCGACTAGCAGTTGATGAGCAGTTCTTC
j_call: TRBJ2-7; clone_size: .; d_call: .; v_call: TRBV7-9; cdr3_aa: CASSLLGDSRYEQYF; cdr3_nt: TGTGCCAGCAGCTTATTGGGCGACAGTCGCTACGAGCAGTACTTC
j_call: TRBJ2-7; clone_size: once; d_call: TRBD1; v_call: TRBV9; cdr3_aa: CASSVAKSGQDEQYF; cdr3_nt: TGTGCCAGCAGCGTAGCTAAAAGTGGACAGGACGAGCAGTACTTC
j_call: TRBJ2-5; clone_size: .; d_call: TRBD2; v_call: TRBV5-6; cdr3_aa: CASSLVGTSVETQYF; cdr3_nt: TGTGCCAGCAGCTTGGTCGGGACTAGCGTGGAGACCCAGTACTTC
j_call: TRBJ1-5; clone_size: .; d_call: .; v_call: TRBV28; cdr3_aa: CAPPGQPQHF; cdr3_nt: TGTGCCCCCCCCGGGCAGCCCCAGCATTTT
j_call: TRBJ2-1; clone_size: .; d_call: .; v_call: TRBV5-1; cdr3_aa: CASSRIQGISYNEQFF; cdr3_nt: TGCGCCAGCAGCAGAATCCAGGGGATTTCGTACAATGAGCAGTTCTTC
j_call: TRBJ2-7; clone_size: .; d_call: .; v_call: TRBV7-6; cdr3_aa: CASSHGDEQYF; cdr3_nt: TGTGCCAGCAGCCACGGGGACGAGCAGTACTTC
j_call: TRBJ2-7; clone_size: .; d_call: .; v_call: TRBV19; cdr3_aa: CASSHRGGTYEQYF; cdr3_nt: TGTGCCAGTTCCCACAGGGGGGGAACCTACGAGCAGTACTTC
j_call: TRBJ2-7; clone_size: .; d_call: .; v_call: TRBV27; cdr3_aa: CASSLRASYEQYF; cdr3_nt: TGTGCCAGCAGTTTAAGGGCCAGCTACGAGCAGTACTTC
j_call: TRBJ2-7; clone_size: .; d_call: TRBD1; v_call: TRBV18; cdr3_aa: CASSPFRTRTGISYEQYF; cdr3_nt: TGTGCCAGCTCACCATTCAGGACGAGGACAGGGATCTCCTACGAGCAGTACTTC
j_call: TRBJ2-1; clone_size: .; d_call: TRBD1; v_call: TRBV14; cdr3_aa: CASSQAYRGRSHNEQFF; cdr3_nt: TGTGCCAGCAGCCAAGCCTACAGGGGGCGATCCCACAATGAGCAGTTCTTC
j_call: TRBJ2-7; clone_size: .; d_call: TRBD1; v_call: TRBV7-9; cdr3_aa: CASSAGTGKRHYEQYF; cdr3_nt: TGTGCCAGCAGCGCCGGGACAGGGAAGAGGCACTACGAGCAGTACTTC